This TCR beta chain is from a study of blood T cell repertoires in COVID-19. As for the study in general: Acute-phase and convalescent COVID-19 samples originated in the United States, Italy and Spain. PBMCs, B-cell-depleted T cells, or T cells were the source of the cDNA or gDNA that made up the material.

Enrollment of patients from Seattle took place during active infection, with longitudinal follow-up. Germline V gene data show CDR1 as KGHSH and CDR2 as LQKENI. V was pared by 6 bases and J by 5 bases, with 14 bases of the junction left unmatched. The CDR3 has 16 amino acids. Study processing details: Cell counts per sample came from amplifying reference gene primers. Repertoires were generated with immunoSEQ multiplex PCR, while TCRdb's copy carries only in-frame clones and drops some. V and J calls plus clone size are reproduced from that table; the DNA served to infer D and trimming. Of roughly 570,000 clones in the sample, roughly 91% are singletons; the top ten hold 7.5% to 9%.

This rearrangement joins TRBV18 to TRBJ1-2; 8 bases match TRBD1. The origin of this receptor is a woman between 50 and 59 years old with COVID-19, enrolled during active disease. The specimen sequenced was peripheral blood. For the CDR3, the DNA is TGTGCCAGCTCCTCCATGGTTGCGGACAGGGCATATGGCTACACCTTC. It encodes CASSSMVADRAYGYTF. The complete variable domain, with remaining parts taken from reference TRBV18 and TRBJ1-2, reads NAGVMQNPRHLVRRRGQEARLRCSPMKGHSHVYWYRQLPEEGLKFMVYLQKENIIDESGMPKERFSAEFPKEGPSILRIQQVVRGDSAAYFCASSSMVADRAYGYTFGSGTRLTVV.